This T cell receptor (beta chain) was identified during a study of T-cell memory formation after mild COVID-19. This clonotype was found a few times. From the 5' RACE reads, TCRdb called clonotypes with MiXCR, one entry per CDR3 protein. This repertoire shows 400,000 to 500,000 distinct CDR3 sequences, approximately 24% found once; its top ten account for around 8.1%. V was pared by 6 bases and J by 4 bases, with 8 bases of the junction left unmatched. The V gene's germline CDR1 is SNHLY and CDR2 FYNNEI. The CDR3 runs 16 residues. The source of this sequence is an adult woman who had mild COVID-19 (a few samples of this study predate the infection). Cell type and time point are not known. The genes are TRBV2 and TRBJ2-3; TRBD1 agrees at 12 bases. Sequencing was carried out using PBMCs or a T cell subset sorted from them (not recorded which). This CDR3 reads CASRLTGTGGADTQYF. The CDR3 nucleotides read TGTGCCAGCAGGTTAACTGGGACAGGGGGCGCAGATACGCAGTATTTT.